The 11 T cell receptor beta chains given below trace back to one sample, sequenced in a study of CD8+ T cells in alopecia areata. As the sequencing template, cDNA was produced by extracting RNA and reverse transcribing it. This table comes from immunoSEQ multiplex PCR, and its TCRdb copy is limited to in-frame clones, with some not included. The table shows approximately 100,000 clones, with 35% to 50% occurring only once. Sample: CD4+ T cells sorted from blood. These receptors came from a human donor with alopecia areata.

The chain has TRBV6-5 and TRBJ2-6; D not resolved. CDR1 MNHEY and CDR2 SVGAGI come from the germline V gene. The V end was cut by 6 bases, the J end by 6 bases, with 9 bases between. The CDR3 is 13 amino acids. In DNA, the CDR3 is TGTGCCAGCAGCCCTGGTTTGGCCAACGTCCTGACTTTC. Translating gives CASSPGLANVLTF.

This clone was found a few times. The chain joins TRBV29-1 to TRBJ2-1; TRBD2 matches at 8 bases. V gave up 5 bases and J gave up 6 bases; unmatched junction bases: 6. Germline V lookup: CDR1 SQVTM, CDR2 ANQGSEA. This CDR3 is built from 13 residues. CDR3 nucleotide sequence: TGCAGCGTTCAAGGACTAGCATCCAATGAGCAGTTCTTC. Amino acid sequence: CSVQGLASNEQFF.

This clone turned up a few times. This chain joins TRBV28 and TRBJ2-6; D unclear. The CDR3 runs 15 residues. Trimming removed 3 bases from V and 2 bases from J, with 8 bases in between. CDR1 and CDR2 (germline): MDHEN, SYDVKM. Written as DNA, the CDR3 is TGTGCCAGCAGTTTTGACCGGGCTGGGGCCAACGTCCTGACTTTC. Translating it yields CASSFDRAGANVLTF.

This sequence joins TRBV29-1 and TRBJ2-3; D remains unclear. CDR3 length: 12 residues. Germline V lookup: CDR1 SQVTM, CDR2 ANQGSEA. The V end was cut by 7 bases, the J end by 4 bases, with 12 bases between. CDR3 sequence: CSASDPPDTQYF. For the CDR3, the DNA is TGCAGCGCCTCGGACCCTCCAGATACGCAGTATTTT.

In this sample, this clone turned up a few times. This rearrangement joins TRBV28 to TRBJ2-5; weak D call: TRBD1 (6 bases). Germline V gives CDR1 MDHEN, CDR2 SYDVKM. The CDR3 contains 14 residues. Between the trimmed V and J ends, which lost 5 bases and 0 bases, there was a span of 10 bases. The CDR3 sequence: CASSGGNYQETQYF. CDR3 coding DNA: TGTGCCAGCAGTGGGGGCAACTACCAAGAGACCCAGTACTTC.

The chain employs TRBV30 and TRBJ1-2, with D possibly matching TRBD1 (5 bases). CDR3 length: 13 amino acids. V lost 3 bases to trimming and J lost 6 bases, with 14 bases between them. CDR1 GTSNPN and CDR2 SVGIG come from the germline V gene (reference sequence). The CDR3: CAWSWQGRDGYTF. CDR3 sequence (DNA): TGTGCCTGGAGCTGGCAGGGCAGGGATGGCTACACCTTC.

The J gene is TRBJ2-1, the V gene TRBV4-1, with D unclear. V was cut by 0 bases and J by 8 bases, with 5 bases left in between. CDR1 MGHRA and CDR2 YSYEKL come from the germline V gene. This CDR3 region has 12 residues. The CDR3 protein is CASSQEVDEQFF. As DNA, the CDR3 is TGCGCCAGCAGCCAAGAGGTGGATGAGCAGTTCTTC.

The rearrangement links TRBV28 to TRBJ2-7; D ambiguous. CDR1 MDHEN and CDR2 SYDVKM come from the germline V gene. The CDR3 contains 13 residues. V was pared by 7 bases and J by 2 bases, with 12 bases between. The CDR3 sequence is CASTGSPPYEQYF. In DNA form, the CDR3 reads TGTGCCAGCACTGGTAGTCCCCCCTACGAGCAGTACTTC.

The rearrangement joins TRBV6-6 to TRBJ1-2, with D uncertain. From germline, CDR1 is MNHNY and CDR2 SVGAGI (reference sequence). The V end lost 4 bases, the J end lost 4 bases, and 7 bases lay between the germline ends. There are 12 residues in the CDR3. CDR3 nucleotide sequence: TGTGCCAGCAGTTCGTCGAGCTATGGCTACACCTTC. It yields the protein CASSSSSYGYTF.

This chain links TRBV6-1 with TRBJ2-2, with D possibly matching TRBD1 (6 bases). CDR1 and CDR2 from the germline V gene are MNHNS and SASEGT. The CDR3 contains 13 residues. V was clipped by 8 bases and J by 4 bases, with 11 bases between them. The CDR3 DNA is TGTGCCAGCCGAAGAGGGGGCACCGGGGAGCTGTTTTTT. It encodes CASRRGGTGELFF.

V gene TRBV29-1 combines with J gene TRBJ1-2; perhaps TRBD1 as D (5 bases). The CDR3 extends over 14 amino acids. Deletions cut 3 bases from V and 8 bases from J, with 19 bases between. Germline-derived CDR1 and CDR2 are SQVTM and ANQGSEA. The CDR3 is CSVEWAGMVGGYTF. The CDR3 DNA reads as TGCAGCGTTGAGTGGGCAGGGATGGTGGGGGGCTACACCTTC.